Listed below are T cell receptor beta chains from one sample, sequenced in a study of cytomegalovirus exposure and HLA in healthy donors. TCRdb's copy holds only in-frame clones and misses some; the assay was immunoSEQ multiplex PCR. The sample lists roughly 140,000 clones, roughly 80% occurring once. The sequenced material came from PBMCs. Receptors originate from a man aged 40-55 years in good health and CMV-seronegative. Each CDR3 is given with its conserved first and last residue. Each record gives: D gene, J gene, V gene, clone size, CDR3 DNA, CDR3 protein. A D gene is named only where the DNA matches it firmly. Clone size is stated in some rows and not others, as once, few, many or a class when expanded.

d_call: TRBD1
j_call: TRBJ1-2
v_call: TRBV18
clone_size: .
cdr3_nt: TGTGCCAGCTCTCCGGGACAGGGGGCCGGTGGCTACACCTTC
cdr3_aa: CASSPGQGAGGYTF

d_call: TRBD1
j_call: TRBJ2-7
v_call: TRBV7-2
clone_size: once
cdr3_nt: TGTGCCAGCAGCCCAAGTCGACAGGGGGGAGCCTACGAGCAGTACTTC
cdr3_aa: CASSPSRQGGAYEQYF

d_call: .
j_call: TRBJ2-1
v_call: TRBV2
clone_size: .
cdr3_nt: TGTGCCAGCAGTGAGAGACAAATGAGGCAGTTCTTC
cdr3_aa: CASSERQMRQFF

d_call: TRBD2
j_call: TRBJ2-5
v_call: TRBV18
clone_size: .
cdr3_nt: TGTGCCAGCTCACCACTAGCGGGCCTACAAGAGACCCAGTACTTC
cdr3_aa: CASSPLAGLQETQYF

d_call: .
j_call: TRBJ2-7
v_call: TRBV2
clone_size: .
cdr3_nt: TGTGCCAGCATAGAACGGGACCCGGGACTTTCCTACGAGCAGTACTTC
cdr3_aa: CASIERDPGLSYEQYF

d_call: .
j_call: TRBJ2-5
v_call: TRBV12-5
clone_size: once
cdr3_nt: TGTGCTAGTGGCCGTGGACAGCGGGGGACCCAGTACTTC
cdr3_aa: CASGRGQRGTQYF

d_call: TRBD1
j_call: TRBJ1-5
v_call: TRBV15
clone_size: once
cdr3_nt: TGTGCCACCAGCAGAGATCTGGACAGGCCATATAGCAATCAGCCCCAGCATTTT
cdr3_aa: CATSRDLDRPYSNQPQHF

d_call: TRBD2
j_call: TRBJ2-3
v_call: TRBV7-2
clone_size: .
cdr3_nt: TGTGCCAGCAGTTTGCGGGGGGCGGGCACAGATACGCAGTATTTT
cdr3_aa: CASSLRGAGTDTQYF

d_call: .
j_call: TRBJ2-4
v_call: TRBV10-1
clone_size: .
cdr3_nt: TGCGCCACCCATTCGGAACAGCAAAACATTCAGTACTTC
cdr3_aa: CATHSEQQNIQYF

d_call: TRBD2
j_call: TRBJ2-2
v_call: TRBV4-2
clone_size: .
cdr3_nt: TGTGCCAGCAGCGCGTTAGCGGGGGGACAGAACACCGGGGAGCTGTTTTTT
cdr3_aa: CASSALAGGQNTGELFF

d_call: TRBD1
j_call: TRBJ1-1
v_call: TRBV11-2
clone_size: once
cdr3_nt: TGTGCCAGCAACTACGGATACAGGGGCGCCCCGAACACTGAAGCTTTCTTT
cdr3_aa: CASNYGYRGAPNTEAFF

d_call: .
j_call: TRBJ1-2
v_call: TRBV19
clone_size: once
cdr3_nt: TGTGCCAGTAGTATATCGCAGGGTAGGGAAGGCTACACCTTC
cdr3_aa: CASSISQGREGYTF

d_call: TRBD1
j_call: TRBJ1-2
v_call: TRBV27
clone_size: .
cdr3_nt: TGTGCCAGCAGTTTTAACACAGGGGGCTATGGCTACACCTTC
cdr3_aa: CASSFNTGGYGYTF

d_call: TRBD1
j_call: TRBJ1-5
v_call: TRBV5-8
clone_size: .
cdr3_nt: TGTGCCAGCAGCCGCTTTGGACAGGACAATCAGCCCCAGCATTTT
cdr3_aa: CASSRFGQDNQPQHF

d_call: TRBD1
j_call: TRBJ2-7
v_call: TRBV13
clone_size: once
cdr3_nt: TGTGCCAGCACCCGGACAGGGACGACCTACGAGCAGTACTTC
cdr3_aa: CASTRTGTTYEQYF

d_call: TRBD1
j_call: TRBJ2-7
v_call: TRBV19
clone_size: .
cdr3_nt: TGTGCCAGTAGTATTGACAGGGGGGGCGAGCAGTACTTC
cdr3_aa: CASSIDRGGEQYF

d_call: TRBD1
j_call: TRBJ2-7
v_call: TRBV19
clone_size: .
cdr3_nt: TGTGCCAGCAGTAAGACGGGACAGGGTGTCGAGCAGTACTTC
cdr3_aa: CASSKTGQGVEQYF

d_call: TRBD1
j_call: TRBJ2-4
v_call: TRBV6-5
clone_size: once
cdr3_nt: TGTGCCAGCAGTTACCGGGACAGGGCTAACATTCAGTACTTC
cdr3_aa: CASSYRDRANIQYF

d_call: .
j_call: TRBJ2-7
v_call: TRBV7-9
clone_size: .
cdr3_nt: TGTGCCAGCAGTAAATCAGGGGAGAGCTCCTACGAGCAGTACTTC
cdr3_aa: CASSKSGESSYEQYF

d_call: TRBD1
j_call: TRBJ1-5
v_call: TRBV6-5
clone_size: .
cdr3_nt: TGTGCCACCGCGGACAGGAGAAATAGCAATCAGCCCCAGCATTTT
cdr3_aa: CATADRRNSNQPQHF

d_call: .
j_call: TRBJ2-4
v_call: TRBV5-6
clone_size: .
cdr3_nt: TGTGCCAGCAGCTCCGGCTCGGACAACAAAAACATTCAGTACTTC
cdr3_aa: CASSSGSDNKNIQYF

d_call: TRBD1
j_call: TRBJ2-1
v_call: TRBV19
clone_size: .
cdr3_nt: TGTGCCAGTAGTATAGGGGGACAGGGACCATACAATGAGCAGTTCTTC
cdr3_aa: CASSIGGQGPYNEQFF

d_call: TRBD1
j_call: TRBJ1-2
v_call: TRBV19
clone_size: .
cdr3_nt: TGTGCCAGTAGGGATCGGACAGGACCTTATGGCTACACCTTC
cdr3_aa: CASRDRTGPYGYTF

d_call: .
j_call: TRBJ1-2
v_call: TRBV5-1
clone_size: .
cdr3_nt: TGCGCCAGCAGCTTGACCGGGGGTAACTATGGCTACACCTTC
cdr3_aa: CASSLTGGNYGYTF

d_call: TRBD1
j_call: TRBJ2-1
v_call: TRBV19
clone_size: once
cdr3_nt: TGTGCCAGTAGTGTTTTAGGGACAGGGGCGGATAATGAGCAGTTCTTC
cdr3_aa: CASSVLGTGADNEQFF

d_call: TRBD2
j_call: TRBJ2-1
v_call: TRBV28
clone_size: few
cdr3_nt: TGTGCCAGCGAGAAGGGACTAGCGGGGGTAAACTCCTACAATGAGCAGTTCTTC
cdr3_aa: CASEKGLAGVNSYNEQFF

d_call: .
j_call: TRBJ2-3
v_call: TRBV18
clone_size: .
cdr3_nt: TGTGCCAGCTCACCACTTATCCTTAGCGGAAGCACAGATACGCAGTATTTT
cdr3_aa: CASSPLILSGSTDTQYF

d_call: .
j_call: TRBJ1-1
v_call: TRBV18
clone_size: .
cdr3_nt: TGTGCCAGCTCACCACCGAGGCCACCGAACACTGAAGCTTTCTTT
cdr3_aa: CASSPPRPPNTEAFF

d_call: .
j_call: TRBJ2-6
v_call: TRBV29-1
clone_size: .
cdr3_nt: TGCAGCGTTGATCCCGGGTACGGGGCCAACGTCCTGACTTTC
cdr3_aa: CSVDPGYGANVLTF

d_call: .
j_call: TRBJ2-7
v_call: TRBV5-1
clone_size: few
cdr3_nt: TGCGCCAGCAGCCCCCCCAGCTCCTACGAGCAGTACTTC
cdr3_aa: CASSPPSSYEQYF

d_call: .
j_call: TRBJ2-4
v_call: TRBV6-5
clone_size: .
cdr3_nt: TGTGCCAGCTCCTCCACCGGGGGAAACATTCAGTACTTC
cdr3_aa: CASSSTGGNIQYF

d_call: .
j_call: TRBJ2-7
v_call: TRBV6-5
clone_size: .
cdr3_nt: TGTGCCAGCAGTTTACAGTTATTCTACGAGCAGTACTTC
cdr3_aa: CASSLQLFYEQYF

d_call: .
j_call: TRBJ2-5
v_call: TRBV11-2
clone_size: .
cdr3_nt: TGTGCCAGCAGCCTAGGCCCAGGGCAAGAGACCCAGTACTTC
cdr3_aa: CASSLGPGQETQYF

d_call: .
j_call: TRBJ1-1
v_call: TRBV9
clone_size: .
cdr3_nt: TGTGCCAGCAGCGTAGATACGAGGAACACTGAAGCTTTCTTT
cdr3_aa: CASSVDTRNTEAFF

d_call: .
j_call: TRBJ2-7
v_call: TRBV29-1
clone_size: .
cdr3_nt: TGCAGCGTCCGGACAGCCGCCTACGAGCAGTACTTC
cdr3_aa: CSVRTAAYEQYF

d_call: .
j_call: TRBJ1-2
v_call: TRBV6-5
clone_size: .
cdr3_nt: TGTGCCAGCAGTTTCACAGGGCTTACTAACTATGGCTACACCTTC
cdr3_aa: CASSFTGLTNYGYTF

d_call: TRBD1
j_call: TRBJ1-6
v_call: TRBV27
clone_size: .
cdr3_nt: TGTGCCAGCAGTCCCGACAGGGTTCAGAATTCACCCCTCCACTTT
cdr3_aa: CASSPDRVQNSPLHF

d_call: .
j_call: TRBJ1-5
v_call: TRBV7-9
clone_size: .
cdr3_nt: TGTGCCAGCAGCAAAGACAGAGGCGTCGATCAGCCCCAGCATTTT
cdr3_aa: CASSKDRGVDQPQHF

d_call: .
j_call: TRBJ1-6
v_call: TRBV10-3
clone_size: .
cdr3_nt: TGTGCCATCAGTGAGGGCGGGGGGAGGAATAATTCCCCCCTCCACTTT
cdr3_aa: CAISEGGGRNNSPLHF

d_call: TRBD2
j_call: TRBJ2-1
v_call: TRBV9
clone_size: .
cdr3_nt: TGTGCCAGCAGCGTGCTACCTGTAGCGGGGGGGAACCACAATGAGCAGTTCTTC
cdr3_aa: CASSVLPVAGGNHNEQFF

d_call: TRBD1
j_call: TRBJ1-2
v_call: TRBV7-8
clone_size: .
cdr3_nt: TGTGCCAGCAGCTACGGACAGGGTGGCTATGGCTACACCTTC
cdr3_aa: CASSYGQGGYGYTF

d_call: .
j_call: TRBJ1-3
v_call: TRBV6-4
clone_size: .
cdr3_nt: TGTGCCAGCAGTGACCCTACTGGCGGTACAGGAAACACCATATATTTT
cdr3_aa: CASSDPTGGTGNTIYF

d_call: .
j_call: TRBJ1-1
v_call: TRBV18
clone_size: few
cdr3_nt: TGTGCCAGCTCACCCGGGGCTGAAGCTTTCTTT
cdr3_aa: CASSPGAEAFF

d_call: .
j_call: TRBJ1-6
v_call: TRBV5-1
clone_size: .
cdr3_nt: TGCGCCAGCAGCTCCTGGGGTAGGGGAGGCTCACCCCTCCACTTT
cdr3_aa: CASSSWGRGGSPLHF

d_call: TRBD1
j_call: TRBJ2-5
v_call: TRBV10-1
clone_size: .
cdr3_nt: TGCGCCAGCAGCCCGGGACAGGGACAAGAGACCCAGTACTTC
cdr3_aa: CASSPGQGQETQYF

d_call: TRBD1
j_call: TRBJ1-5
v_call: TRBV6-5
clone_size: .
cdr3_nt: TGTGCCAGCAGCTGGGACAGGGGCGGCGGTCAGCCCCAGCATTTT
cdr3_aa: CASSWDRGGGQPQHF

d_call: .
j_call: TRBJ1-1
v_call: TRBV5-1
clone_size: .
cdr3_nt: TGCGCCAGCAGCCCCCGCGGGCGGGAGAACACTGAAGCTTTCTTT
cdr3_aa: CASSPRGRENTEAFF

d_call: TRBD1
j_call: TRBJ1-5
v_call: TRBV27
clone_size: .
cdr3_nt: TGTGCCAGCAGGCCAGGGGGCGCGATTGGTAATCAGCCCCAGCATTTT
cdr3_aa: CASRPGGAIGNQPQHF